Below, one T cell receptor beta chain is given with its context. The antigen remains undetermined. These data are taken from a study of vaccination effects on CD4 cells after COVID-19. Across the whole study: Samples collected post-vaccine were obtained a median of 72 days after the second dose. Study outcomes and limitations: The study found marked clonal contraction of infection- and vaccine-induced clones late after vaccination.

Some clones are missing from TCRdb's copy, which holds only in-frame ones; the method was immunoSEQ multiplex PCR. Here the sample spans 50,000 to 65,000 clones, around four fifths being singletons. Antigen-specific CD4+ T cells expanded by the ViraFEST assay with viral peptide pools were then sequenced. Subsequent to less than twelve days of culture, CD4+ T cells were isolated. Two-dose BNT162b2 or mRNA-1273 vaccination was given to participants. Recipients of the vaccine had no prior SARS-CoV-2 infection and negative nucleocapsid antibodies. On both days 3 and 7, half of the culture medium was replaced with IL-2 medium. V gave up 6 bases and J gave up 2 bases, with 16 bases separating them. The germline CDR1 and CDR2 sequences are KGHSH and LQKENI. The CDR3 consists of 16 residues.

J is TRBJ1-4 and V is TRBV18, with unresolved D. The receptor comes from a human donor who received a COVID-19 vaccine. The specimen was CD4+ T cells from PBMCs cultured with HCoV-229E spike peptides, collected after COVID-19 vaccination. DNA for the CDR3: TGTGCCAGCTCCCAAAAACGGCAGGCGACTAATGAAAAACTGTTTTTT. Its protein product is CASSQKRQATNEKLFF.